This passage covers 13 T cell receptor beta chains from one sample sequenced in a study of response to subunit inactivated influenza vaccine. MiXCR, applied by TCRdb to the RT-PCR reads, yields one record per CDR3 protein. This repertoire shows about 170,000 distinct CDR3 sequences, about an eighth found once; its top ten account for over 25%. A further study also used this sample, focusing on T cells expressing NK-cell markers. From that report: UMI-tagged 5'RACE template switching yielded the TCR beta cDNA.

The sequenced sample was CD8+ T cells sorted from PBMCs, obtained roughly 12 days after vaccination. The receptors originated from a man over 45 who received an inactivated influenza vaccine.

The gene calls are TRBV7-2 and TRBJ1-2; D is unresolved. With 1 base removed from V and 10 bases from J, the gap between germline ends came to 16 bases. Germline lookup yields CDR1 SGHTA and CDR2 FQGNSA. CDR3 length: 14 residues. CDR3 residues: CASSLGPSAWVYTF. In DNA form, the CDR3 reads TGTGCCAGCAGCTTAGGTCCAAGCGCTTGGGTCTACACCTTC.

This clonotype was recorded a few times. This chain links TRBV2 with TRBJ2-1, with 8 bases identical to TRBD1. The CDR3 has 16 amino acids. V shed 2 bases, J shed 2 bases, and the junction held 5 bases outside the gene matches. CDR1 is SNHLY, CDR2 FYNNEI, per germline. The CDR3 bases are TGTGCCAGCAGTGAAACTACAGGGGGACCCTACAATGAGCAGTTCTTC. Translating it yields CASSETTGGPYNEQFF.

This clonotype was counted a few times. The chain is built from TRBV6-5 and TRBJ2-7, with TRBD2 as a possible D gene (5 bases). Deletions cut 5 bases from V and 0 bases from J, with 14 bases between. Germline V lookup: CDR1 MNHEY, CDR2 SVGAGI. This CDR3 has 15 residues. In DNA form, the CDR3 reads TGTGCCAGCAGTAACCGGGGAACCAGCTCCTACGAGCAGTACTTC. Translation: CASSNRGTSSYEQYF.

This clonotype came up a few times. The V gene is TRBV5-6, the J gene TRBJ2-4, with a tentative D call TRBD1 (5 bases). The germline gives CDR1 SGHDT, CDR2 YYEEEE. CDR3 length: 17 residues. Trimming stripped 2 bases from V and 1 base from J, with 16 bases between. The CDR3 region is CASSLGVPYLAKNIQYF. The CDR3 DNA reads as TGTGCCAGCAGCTTAGGGGTCCCATATCTGGCCAAAAACATTCAGTACTTC.

The sample holds a few counts of this clonotype. V gene TRBV6-2 or TRBV6-3 combines with J gene TRBJ1-1; D is ambiguous. Germline V gene sequence: CDR1 MNHEY, CDR2 SVGEGT. Trimming removed 6 bases at V and 1 base at J, with 9 bases between. The CDR3 is 13 amino acids. In nucleotides, the CDR3 is TGTGCCAGCAGCCGTGGGTGGAACACTGAAGCTTTCTTT. This codes for CASSRGWNTEAFF.

This chain connects TRBV28 to TRBJ1-5; D may be TRBD1 (6 bases). Germline V gene data show CDR1 as MDHEN and CDR2 as SYDVKM. Trimming shortened V by 1 base and J by 6 bases, and 13 bases separated the two germline ends. The CDR3 loop spans 15 amino acids. The CDR3 DNA follows: TGTGCCAGCAGTTTATCATTAGGGGGGAGTCAGCCCCAGCATTTT. Translating it yields CASSLSLGGSQPQHF.

This clonotype was seen ten or more times. CDR3 region: CASSESSYNEQFF. CDR3 in DNA: TGTGCCAGCAGCGAAAGCTCCTACAATGAGCAGTTCTTC. The J gene is TRBJ2-1, the V gene TRBV6-2 or TRBV6-3; D unclear. The V end was cut by 6 bases, the J end by 0 bases, with 6 bases between. CDR1 MNHEY and CDR2 SVGEGT come from the germline V gene. CDR3 length: 13 amino acids.

The chain has TRBV7-2 and TRBJ2-7, with D perhaps being TRBD1 or TRBD2 (7 bases each). CDR1 is SGHTA, CDR2 FQGNSA, per germline. The CDR3 loop spans 17 amino acids. V was pared by 3 bases and J by 3 bases, with 21 bases between. The CDR3 is CASSFYPQGEGYYEQYF. The CDR3 DNA reads as TGTGCCAGCAGCTTTTATCCCCAGGGGGAGGGTTACTACGAGCAGTACTTC.

This clonotype was counted many times. Compared with germline, one end of the junction differs, possibly owing to a read error. This sequence joins TRBV7-7 and TRBJ2-5, with 10 nucleotides matching TRBD2. Germline CDR1 is SSHAT and CDR2 is FNYEAQ (reference sequence). The CDR3 sequence is 15 residues long. This chain's CDR3 is CASSTTSGEAETQYF. As DNA, the CDR3 is TGTGCTAGCAGCACTACTAGCGGGGAAGCGGAGACCCAGTACTTC.

The table lists this clonotype with a few counts. This chain uses TRBV10-3 with TRBJ2-7, with D unclear. The CDR3 length is 12 residues. Per the germline V gene, CDR1 is ENHRY and CDR2 is SYGVKD. The V end was cut by 3 bases, the J end by 6 bases, with 9 bases between. The CDR3 sequence: CAISDPFTEQYF. The CDR3 bases are TGTGCCATCAGTGACCCTTTCACCGAGCAGTACTTC.

The chain couples TRBV5-1 to TRBJ2-2; no firm D call. Trimming removed 4 bases at V and 7 bases at J, with 8 bases between. Germline lookup yields CDR1 SGHRS and CDR2 YFSETQ. CDR3 length equals 12 residues. This CDR3 is CASSLIDGELFF. CDR3 bases: TGCGCCAGCAGCCTTATAGACGGGGAGCTGTTTTTT. Using reference TRBV5-1 and TRBJ2-2 for the parts outside the CDR3, the full variable domain is KAGVTQTPRYLIKTRGQQVTLSCSPISGHRSVSWYQQTPGQGLQFLFEYFSETQRNKGNFPGRFSGRQFSNSRSEMNVSTLELGDSALYLCASSLIDGELFFGEGSRLTVL.

V and J are TRBV29-1 and TRBJ2-3; D may correspond to TRBD1 or TRBD2 (5 bases each). The CDR3 is made up of 18 amino acids. The germline V gene has CDR1 SQVTM and CDR2 ANQGSEA. Trimming removed 2 bases at V and 0 bases at J, with 21 bases between. In DNA, the CDR3 is TGCAGCGTTGAATTCCCAGCCATGTGGGGGAGTAGCACAGATACGCAGTATTTT. Amino acids: CSVEFPAMWGSSTDTQYF.

This clonotype turned up a few times. This chain uses TRBV29-1 with TRBJ2-1; TRBD2 matches 7 bases. With V trimmed by 6 bases and J by 5 bases, 7 bases remained unmatched. Germline V CDR1 and CDR2: SQVTM, ANQGSEA. The CDR3 is 13 residues long. The CDR3 DNA is TGCAGCGTCTTCGCTAGCGGAAACAATGAGCAGTTCTTC. It codes for CSVFASGNNEQFF.